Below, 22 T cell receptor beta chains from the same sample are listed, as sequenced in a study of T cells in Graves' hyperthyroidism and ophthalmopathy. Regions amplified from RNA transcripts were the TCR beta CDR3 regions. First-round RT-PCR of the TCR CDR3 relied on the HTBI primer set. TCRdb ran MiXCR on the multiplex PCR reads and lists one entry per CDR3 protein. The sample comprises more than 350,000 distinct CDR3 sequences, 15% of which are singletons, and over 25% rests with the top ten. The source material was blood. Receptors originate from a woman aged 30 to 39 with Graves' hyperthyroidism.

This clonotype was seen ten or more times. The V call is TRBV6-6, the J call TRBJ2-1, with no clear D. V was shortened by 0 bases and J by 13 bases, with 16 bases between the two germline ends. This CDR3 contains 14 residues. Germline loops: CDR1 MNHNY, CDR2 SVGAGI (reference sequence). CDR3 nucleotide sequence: TGTGCCAGCAGTTACTCGTGGGCAGGTCCGGATCAGTTCTTC. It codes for CASSYSWAGPDQFF.

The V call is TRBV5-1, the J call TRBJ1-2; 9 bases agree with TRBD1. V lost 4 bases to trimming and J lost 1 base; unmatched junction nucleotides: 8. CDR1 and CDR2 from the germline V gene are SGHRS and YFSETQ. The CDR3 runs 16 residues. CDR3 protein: CASSAPGTGSNYGYTF. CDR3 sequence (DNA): TGCGCCAGCAGCGCGCCCGGGACAGGGAGTAACTATGGCTACACCTTC.

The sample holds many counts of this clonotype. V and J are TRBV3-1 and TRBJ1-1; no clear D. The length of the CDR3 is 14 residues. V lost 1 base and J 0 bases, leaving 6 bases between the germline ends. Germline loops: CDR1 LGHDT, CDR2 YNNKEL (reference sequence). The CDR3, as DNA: TGTGCCAGCAGCCAAGGATCGGTGAACACTGAAGCTTTCTTT. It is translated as CASSQGSVNTEAFF.

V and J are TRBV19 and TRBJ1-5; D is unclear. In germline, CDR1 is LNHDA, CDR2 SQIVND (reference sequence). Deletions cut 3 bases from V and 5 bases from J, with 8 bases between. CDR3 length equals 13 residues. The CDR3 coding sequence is TGTGCCAGTAGTATTACGATGGATCAGCCCCAGCATTTT. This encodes CASSITMDQPQHF.

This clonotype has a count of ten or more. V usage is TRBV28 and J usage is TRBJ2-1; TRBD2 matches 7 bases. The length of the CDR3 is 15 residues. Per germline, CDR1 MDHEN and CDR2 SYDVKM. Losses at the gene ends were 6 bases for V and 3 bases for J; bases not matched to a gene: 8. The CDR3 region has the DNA TGTGCCAGCAGCCGACGGGAGGCGGGCTACAATGAGCAGTTCTTC. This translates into CASSRREAGYNEQFF. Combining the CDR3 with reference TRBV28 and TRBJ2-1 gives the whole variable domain DVKVTQSSRYLVKRTGEKVFLECVQDMDHENMFWYRQDPGLGLRLIYFSYDVKMKEKGDIPEGYSVSREKKERFSLILESASTNQTSMYLCASSRREAGYNEQFFGPGTRLTVL.

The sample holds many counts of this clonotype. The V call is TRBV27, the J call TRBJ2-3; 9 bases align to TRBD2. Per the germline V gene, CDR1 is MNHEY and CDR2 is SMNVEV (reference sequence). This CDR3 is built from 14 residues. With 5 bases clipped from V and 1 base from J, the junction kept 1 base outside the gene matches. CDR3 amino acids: CASSTSGRTDTQYF. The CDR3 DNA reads TGTGCCAGCAGTACTAGCGGGCGCACAGATACGCAGTATTTT.

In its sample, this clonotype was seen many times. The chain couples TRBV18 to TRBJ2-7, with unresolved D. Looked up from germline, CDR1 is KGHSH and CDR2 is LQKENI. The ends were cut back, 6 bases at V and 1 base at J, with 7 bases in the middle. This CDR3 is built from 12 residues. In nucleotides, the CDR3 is TGTGCCAGCTCGACCGATTCCTACGAGCAGTACTTC. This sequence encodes CASSTDSYEQYF.

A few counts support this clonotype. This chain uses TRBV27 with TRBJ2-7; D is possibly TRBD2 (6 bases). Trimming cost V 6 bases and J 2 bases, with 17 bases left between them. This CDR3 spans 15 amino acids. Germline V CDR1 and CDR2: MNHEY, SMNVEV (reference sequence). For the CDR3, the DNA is TGTGCCAGCAGCCTAAAGCGGGCTCAAGCCTACGAGCAGTACTTC. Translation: CASSLKRAQAYEQYF.

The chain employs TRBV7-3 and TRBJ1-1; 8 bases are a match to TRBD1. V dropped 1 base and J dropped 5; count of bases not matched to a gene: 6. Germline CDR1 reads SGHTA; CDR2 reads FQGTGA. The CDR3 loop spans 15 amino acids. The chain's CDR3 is CASSLRGTGETEAFF. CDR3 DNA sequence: TGTGCCAGCAGCTTAAGGGGGACAGGAGAGACTGAAGCTTTCTTT.

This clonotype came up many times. The CDR3 bases are TGTGCCACCAGCGGGGGGGACAGGGGCATGGGAGATACGCAGTATTTT. Amino acids: CATSGGDRGMGDTQYF. This chain joins TRBV15 and TRBJ2-3, with 10 nucleotides matching TRBD1. V shed 5 bases and J 5 bases; nucleotides not matched to a gene: 10. Germline V gives CDR1 LNHNV, CDR2 YYDKDF (reference sequence). The CDR3 is 16 amino acids.

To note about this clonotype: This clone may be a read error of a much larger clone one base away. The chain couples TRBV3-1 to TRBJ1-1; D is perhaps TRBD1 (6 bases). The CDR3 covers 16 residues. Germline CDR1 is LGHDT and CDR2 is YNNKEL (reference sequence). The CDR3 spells CAGSQVVSGGGTEAFF. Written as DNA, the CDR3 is TGTGCCGGCAGCCAAGTAGTTTCTGGGGGCGGCACTGAAGCTTTCTTT.

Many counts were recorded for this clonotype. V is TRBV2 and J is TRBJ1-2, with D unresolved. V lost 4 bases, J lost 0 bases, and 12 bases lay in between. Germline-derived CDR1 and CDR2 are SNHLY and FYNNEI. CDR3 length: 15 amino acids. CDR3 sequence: CASSVGDTTNYGYTF. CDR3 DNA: TGTGCCAGCAGTGTGGGAGACACAACTAACTATGGCTACACCTTC.

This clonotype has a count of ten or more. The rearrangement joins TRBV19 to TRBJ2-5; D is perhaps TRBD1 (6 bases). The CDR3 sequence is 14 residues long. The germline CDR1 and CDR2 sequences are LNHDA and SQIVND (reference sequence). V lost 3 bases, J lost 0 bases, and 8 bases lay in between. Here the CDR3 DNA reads TGTGCCAGTAGTATTCAGGGGCACCAAGAGACCCAGTACTTC. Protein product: CASSIQGHQETQYF.

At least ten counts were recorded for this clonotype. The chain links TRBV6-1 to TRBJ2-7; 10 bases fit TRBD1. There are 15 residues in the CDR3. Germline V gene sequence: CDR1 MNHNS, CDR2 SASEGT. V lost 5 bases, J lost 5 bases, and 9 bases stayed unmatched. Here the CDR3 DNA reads TGTGCCAGCAGTCGCCCGACAGGGGGCTTGAACGAGCAGTACTTC. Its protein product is CASSRPTGGLNEQYF.

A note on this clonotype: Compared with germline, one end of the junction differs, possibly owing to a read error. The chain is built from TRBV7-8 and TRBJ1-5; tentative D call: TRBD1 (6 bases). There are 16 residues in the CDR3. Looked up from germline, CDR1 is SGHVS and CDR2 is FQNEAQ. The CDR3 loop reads CASSSEGGRVNQPQHF. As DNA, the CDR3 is TGCGCCAGCAGCTCCGAGGGGGGCAGGGTCAATCAGCCCCAGCATTTT.

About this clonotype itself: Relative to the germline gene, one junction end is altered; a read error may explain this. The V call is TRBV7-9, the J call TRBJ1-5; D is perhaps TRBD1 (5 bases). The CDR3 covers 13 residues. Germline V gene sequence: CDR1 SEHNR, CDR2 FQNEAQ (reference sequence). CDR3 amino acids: CASSAGTDQSQHF. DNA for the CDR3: TGTGCCAGCAGCGCAGGGACGGATCAGTCCCAGCATTTT.

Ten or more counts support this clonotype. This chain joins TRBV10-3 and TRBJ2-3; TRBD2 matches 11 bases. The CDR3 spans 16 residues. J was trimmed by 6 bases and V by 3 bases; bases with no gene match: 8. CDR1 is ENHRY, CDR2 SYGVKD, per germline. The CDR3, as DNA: TGTGCCATCAGTGACCCAACTAGCGGGAGACCCGATACGCAGTATTTT. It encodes CAISDPTSGRPDTQYF.

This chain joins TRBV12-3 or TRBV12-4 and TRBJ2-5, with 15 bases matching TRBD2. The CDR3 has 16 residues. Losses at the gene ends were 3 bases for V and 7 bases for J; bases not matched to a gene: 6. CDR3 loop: CASSLGLAGGQRTQYF. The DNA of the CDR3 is TGTGCCAGCAGTTTGGGACTAGCGGGAGGTCAGCGGACCCAGTACTTC.

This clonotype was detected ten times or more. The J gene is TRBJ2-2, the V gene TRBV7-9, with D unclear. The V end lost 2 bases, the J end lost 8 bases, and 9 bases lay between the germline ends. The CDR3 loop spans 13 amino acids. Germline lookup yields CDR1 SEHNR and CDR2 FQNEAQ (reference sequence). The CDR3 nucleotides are TGTGCCAGCAGCTTATCTGACCTGGGGGAGCTGTTTTTT. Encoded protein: CASSLSDLGELFF.

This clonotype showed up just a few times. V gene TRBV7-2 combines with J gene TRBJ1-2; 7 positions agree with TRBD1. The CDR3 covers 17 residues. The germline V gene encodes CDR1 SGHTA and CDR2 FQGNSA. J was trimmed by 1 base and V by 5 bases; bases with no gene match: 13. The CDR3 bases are TGTGCCAGCAGCCCTGGGAGTACAGGGGCCGTTAACTATGGCTACACCTTC. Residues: CASSPGSTGAVNYGYTF.

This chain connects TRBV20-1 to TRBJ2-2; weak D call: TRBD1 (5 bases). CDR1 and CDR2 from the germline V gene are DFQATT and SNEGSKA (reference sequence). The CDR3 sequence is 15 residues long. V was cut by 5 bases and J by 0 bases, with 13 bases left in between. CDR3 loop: CSAQGQYANTGELFF. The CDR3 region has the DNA TGCAGTGCTCAGGGCCAGTACGCGAACACCGGGGAGCTGTTTTTT.

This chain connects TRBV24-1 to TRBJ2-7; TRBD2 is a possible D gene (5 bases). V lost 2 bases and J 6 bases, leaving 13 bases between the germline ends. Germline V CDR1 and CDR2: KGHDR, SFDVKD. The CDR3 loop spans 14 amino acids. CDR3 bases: TGTGCCACCAGTGATTCTCGGGGTCCGGGCGAGCAGTACTTC. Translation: CATSDSRGPGEQYF.